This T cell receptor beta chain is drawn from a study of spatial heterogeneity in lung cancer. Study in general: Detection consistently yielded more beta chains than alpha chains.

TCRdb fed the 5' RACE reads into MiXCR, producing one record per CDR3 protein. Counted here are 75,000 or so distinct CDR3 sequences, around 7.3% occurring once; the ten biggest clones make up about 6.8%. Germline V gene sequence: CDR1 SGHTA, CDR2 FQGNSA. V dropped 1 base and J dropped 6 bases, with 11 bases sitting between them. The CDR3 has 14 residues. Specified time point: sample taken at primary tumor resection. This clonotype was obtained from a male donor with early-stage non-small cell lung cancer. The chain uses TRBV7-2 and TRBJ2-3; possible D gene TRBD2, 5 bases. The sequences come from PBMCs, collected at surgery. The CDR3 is CASSLVGRGDTQYF. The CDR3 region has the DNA TGTGCCAGCAGCTTAGTTGGGAGAGGGGATACGCAGTATTTT.